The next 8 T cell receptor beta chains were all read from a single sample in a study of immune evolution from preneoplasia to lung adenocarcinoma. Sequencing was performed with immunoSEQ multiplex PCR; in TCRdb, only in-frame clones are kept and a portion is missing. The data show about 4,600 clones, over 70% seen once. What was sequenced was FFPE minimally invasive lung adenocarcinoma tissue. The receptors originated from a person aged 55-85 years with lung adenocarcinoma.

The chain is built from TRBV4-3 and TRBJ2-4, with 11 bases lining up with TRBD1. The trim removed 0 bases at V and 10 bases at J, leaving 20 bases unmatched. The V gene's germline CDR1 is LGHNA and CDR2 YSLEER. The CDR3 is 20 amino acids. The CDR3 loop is CASSQDPPGQGANLKAIQYF. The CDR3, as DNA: TGCGCCAGCAGCCAAGATCCCCCTGGACAGGGGGCGAACCTGAAGGCAATTCAGTACTTC.

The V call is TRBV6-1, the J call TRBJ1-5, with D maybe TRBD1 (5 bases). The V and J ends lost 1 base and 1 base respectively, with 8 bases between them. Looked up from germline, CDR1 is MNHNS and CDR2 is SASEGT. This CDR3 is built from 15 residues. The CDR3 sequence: CASSEGQGSNQPQHF. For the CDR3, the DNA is TGTGCCAGCAGTGAAGGGCAGGGAAGCAATCAGCCCCAGCATTTT.

CDR3 residues: CASSFGGGNEKLFF. CDR3 sequence (DNA): TGCGCCAGCAGCTTCGGGGGCGGCAATGAAAAACTGTTTTTT. The chain has TRBV5-1 and TRBJ1-4, with TRBD1 as a possible D gene (6 bases). Germline CDR1 is SGHRS and CDR2 is YFSETQ. Trimming removed 2 bases from V and 5 bases from J, with 10 bases in between. The CDR3 consists of 14 residues.

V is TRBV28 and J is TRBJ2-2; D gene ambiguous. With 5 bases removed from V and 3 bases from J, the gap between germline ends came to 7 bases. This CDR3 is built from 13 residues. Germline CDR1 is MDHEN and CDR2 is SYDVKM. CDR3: CASSDVDTGELFF. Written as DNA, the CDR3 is TGTGCCAGCAGTGACGTGGACACCGGGGAGCTGTTTTTT.

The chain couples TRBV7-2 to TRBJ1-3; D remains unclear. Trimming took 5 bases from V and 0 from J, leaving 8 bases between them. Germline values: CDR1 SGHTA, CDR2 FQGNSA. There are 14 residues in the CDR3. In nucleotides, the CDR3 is TGTGCCAGCAGCAACTACCTCTCTGGAAACACCATATATTTT. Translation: CASSNYLSGNTIYF.

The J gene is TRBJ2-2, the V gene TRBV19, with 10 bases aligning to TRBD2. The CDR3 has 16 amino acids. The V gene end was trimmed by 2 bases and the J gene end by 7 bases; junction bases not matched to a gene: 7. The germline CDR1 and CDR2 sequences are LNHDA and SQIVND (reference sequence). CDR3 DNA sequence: TGTGCCAGTAGTATATTGCTAGCGGGAGAGGGCGGGGAGCTGTTTTTT. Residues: CASSILLAGEGGELFF.

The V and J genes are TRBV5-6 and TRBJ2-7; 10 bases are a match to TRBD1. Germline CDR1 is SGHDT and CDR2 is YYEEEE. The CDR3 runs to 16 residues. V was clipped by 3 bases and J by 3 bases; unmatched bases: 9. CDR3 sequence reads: CASSSTGGELGYEQYF. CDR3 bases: TGTGCCAGCAGCTCGACAGGGGGCGAATTAGGCTACGAGCAGTACTTC.

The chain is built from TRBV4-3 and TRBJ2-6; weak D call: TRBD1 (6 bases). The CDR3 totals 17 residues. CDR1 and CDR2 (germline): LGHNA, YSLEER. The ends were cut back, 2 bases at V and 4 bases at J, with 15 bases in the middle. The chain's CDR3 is CASSQFLQGTGANVLTF. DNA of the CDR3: TGCGCCAGCAGCCAATTCCTACAGGGAACCGGGGCCAACGTCCTGACTTTC.